The T cell receptor beta chain described here comes from a study of blood T cell repertoires in COVID-19. Authors' methods: Reference gene primer amplification gave estimated nucleated cell counts. The data were produced by immunoSEQ multiplex PCR, yet TCRdb's version contains in-frame clones alone and is incomplete. Clone size and the V and J calls come from that table; the DNA yielded D and trimming. The table lists roughly 180,000 clones, around 80% of them singletons. It was during active infection that Seattle patients were enrolled and then longitudinally followed. The V end lost 1 base, the J end lost 7 bases, and 11 bases lay between the germline ends. The germline V gene encodes CDR1 MGHRA and CDR2 YSYEKL. This CDR3 is built from 15 residues.

This clonotype originated in an elderly woman with COVID-19, enrolled during active disease. This chain links TRBV4-1 with TRBJ1-6; no firm D call. The sample was peripheral blood. The CDR3 here is CASSQALGSNSPLHF. DNA of the CDR3: TGCGCCAGCAGCCAAGCTCTGGGTAGCAATTCACCCCTCCACTTT.